This T cell receptor (beta chain) was retrieved from a study of siplizumab effects on memory and regulatory T cells. The study, taken as a whole, reports: Among sequences traceable to unstimulated CD4+ memory cells, alloreactive ones were significantly reduced by siplizumab. Suppression by proliferating Tregs derived from siplizumab cultures was not verified.

A remark on this clone: Its antigen is not known.

This table comes from immunoSEQ multiplex PCR, and its TCRdb copy is limited to in-frame clones, with some not included. This table has approximately 82,000 clones, approximately 90% appearing once. Looked up from germline, CDR1 is SGHRS and CDR2 is YFSETQ. The CDR3 extends over 14 amino acids. Trimming cost V 3 bases and J 1 base; bases outside gene matches: 3. This receptor was taken from a human donor in good health. The chain combines TRBV5-1 with TRBJ1-1, with TRBD1 matching over 7 bases. Sequenced: Tregs sorted from blood. CDR3 nucleotide sequence: TGCGCCAGCAGCTATGGGACAGCGAACACTGAAGCTTTCTTT. This codes for CASSYGTANTEAFF.